Listed below are T cell receptor beta chains from one sample, sequenced in a study of T cell responses to AZD1222 COVID-19 vaccine. Here immunoSEQ multiplex PCR was the method, and the copy in TCRdb shows in-frame clones only, minus some. The table includes 100,000 or so clones, roughly 84% detected once. Sequenced material: peripheral blood, taken on day 0 of AZD1222 vaccination. Receptor source: an adult in good health. Each CDR3 is given without its conserved first and last residue.

v_call cdr3_aa
TRBV18 ASSTQQGINGYT
TRBV6-2/TRBV6-3 ASSRLLSNTNYGYT
TRBV11-2 ASSLGDSPPGELF
TRBV5-6 ASSTGTSGSSYNEQF
TRBV9 ASSVEGGGSYGYT
TRBV14 ASSLSASGGVDTQY
TRBV5-5 ASRLRDRSSYNSPLH
TRBV7-7 ASSPSTGTSYNEQF
TRBV28 ASSLMNTEAF
TRBV24-1 ATSDARDMSSGNTIY
TRBV11-2 ASSLGLGRGIVYGYT
TRBV11-3 ASSLDFSGRTEQY
TRBV7-8 ASSSTQRTEQETQY
TRBV28 ASSTTTSKGYEQY
TRBV28 ATGTSSGNTIY
TRBV28 ASRSTVNTEAF
TRBV28 ASSLGTAANQPQH
TRBV6-5 ASSQGNYGYT
TRBV4-3 ASSQDRGAGYGYT
TRBV6-5 ASSYSSLEGSPLH
TRBV12-3/TRBV12-4 ASSFAGIGYT
TRBV24-1 ATSDFGQGGSSYNEQF
TRBV7-9 ASSEGTVTLKAF
TRBV12-3/TRBV12-4 ASRAEDNSPLH
TRBV9 ASSVGTGLGTEAF
TRBV12-3/TRBV12-4 ASSPSTPGYT
TRBV27 ASSFHGSIYGYT
TRBV3-1/TRBV3-2 ASKETGVNSPLH
TRBV6-5 ASSYVGPPTNEQF
TRBV5-4 ASSRTAGQGYEKLF
TRBV19 ASSIGTGYGHQPQH
TRBV25-1 ASSKGQRSSGANVLT
TRBV20-1 SARHTDTQY
TRBV4-1 ASSQVTSESYEQY
TRBV3-1/TRBV3-2 ASSHPGTQY
TRBV4-1 ASSQNRGAGYGYT
TRBV28 ASSTTGPSSYEQY
TRBV4-1 ASSPPLAPGGYT
TRBV7-2 ASSLLTGGADGYT
TRBV12-3/TRBV12-4 ASSPGPQGYT
TRBV2 ASSEALWATQDEQF
TRBV4-3 ASSQDTGETQY
TRBV5-1 ASSLEDRGSEKLF
TRBV2 ASSEGRVGTDTQY
TRBV11-3 ASSSIGVSYNEQF